This TCR beta chain was obtained from a study of cytomegalovirus exposure and HLA in healthy donors. Study context: One earlier analysis, a look at 150 million to 200 million T cells, found almost 120 million unique TCR beta sequences. Study results and caveats: Segments of the TCR beta V type were, in most cases, productive about 87% or about 30% of the time in an earlier analysis. When a later analysis was performed, an Asian-associated ancestry cluster reportedly had fewer N-insertions than the approximately 700-donor mean.

This clone was counted once. The antigen is unknown. Trimming took off 6 bases at V and 1 base at J, with 10 bases between the two ends. This CDR3 region has 14 residues. Germline V gene lookup returns CDR1 SNHLY and CDR2 FYNNEI. The PCR contained 60 Vbeta and 13 Jbeta primers. The repertoire was sequenced with immunoSEQ multiplex PCR; TCRdb's copy has only in-frame clones and lacks some. The sample consists of tens of thousands of clones, about 79% of them appearing once. The receptor was derived from a man aged 50-60 years in good health and CMV-seronegative. This chain connects TRBV2 to TRBJ1-5, with no clear D. The specimen sequenced was PBMCs. CDR3 residues: CASSRELSNQPQHF. In DNA form, the CDR3 reads TGTGCCAGCAGCCGGGAATTGAGCAATCAGCCCCAGCATTTT. Drawing the rest from reference TRBV2 and TRBJ1-5, the complete variable domain is EPEVTQTPSHQVTQMGQEVILRCVPISNHLYFYWYRQILGQKVEFLVSFYNNEISEKSEIFDDQFSVERPDGSNFTLKIRSTKLEDSAMYFCASSRELSNQPQHFGDGTRLSIL.